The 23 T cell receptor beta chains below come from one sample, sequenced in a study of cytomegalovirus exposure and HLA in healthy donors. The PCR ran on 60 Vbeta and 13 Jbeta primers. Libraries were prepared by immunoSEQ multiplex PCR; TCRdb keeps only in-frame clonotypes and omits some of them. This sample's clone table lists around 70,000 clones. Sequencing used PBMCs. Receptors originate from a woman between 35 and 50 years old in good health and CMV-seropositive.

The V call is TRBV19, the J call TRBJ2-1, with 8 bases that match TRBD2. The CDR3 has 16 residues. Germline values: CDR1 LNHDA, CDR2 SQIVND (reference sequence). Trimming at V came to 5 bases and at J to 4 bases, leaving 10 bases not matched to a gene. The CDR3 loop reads CASSPGTAGVYNEQFF. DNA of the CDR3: TGTGCCAGTAGTCCAGGAACAGCGGGGGTTTACAATGAGCAGTTCTTC.

CDR3 sequence reads: CASTTYPGDTEAFF. The CDR3 nucleotides are TGTGCCAGCACCACCTACCCGGGGGACACTGAAGCTTTCTTT. The chain uses TRBV6-5 and TRBJ1-1; D is possibly TRBD1 (5 bases). The CDR3 consists of 14 residues. The germline V gene has CDR1 MNHEY and CDR2 SVGAGI. Deletions cut 7 bases from V and 3 bases from J, with 15 bases between.

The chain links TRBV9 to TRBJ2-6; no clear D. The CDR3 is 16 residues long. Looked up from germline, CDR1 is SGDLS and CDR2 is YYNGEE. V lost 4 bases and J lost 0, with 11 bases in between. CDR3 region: CASSPSVASGANVLTF. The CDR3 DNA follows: TGTGCCAGCAGCCCCAGCGTGGCCTCTGGGGCCAACGTCCTGACTTTC. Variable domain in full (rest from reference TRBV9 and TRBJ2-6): DSGVTQTPKHLITATGQRVTLRCSPRSGDLSVYWYQQSLDQGLQFLIQYYNGEERAKGNILERFSAQQFPDLHSELNLSSLELGDSALYFCASSPSVASGANVLTFGAGSRLTVL.

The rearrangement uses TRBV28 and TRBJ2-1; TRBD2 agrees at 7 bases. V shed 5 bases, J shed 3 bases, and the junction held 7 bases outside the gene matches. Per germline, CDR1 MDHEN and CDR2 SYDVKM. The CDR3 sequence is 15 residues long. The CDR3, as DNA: TGTGCCAGCAGTCTACGGCTAGCGGTCTACAATGAGCAGTTCTTC. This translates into CASSLRLAVYNEQFF.

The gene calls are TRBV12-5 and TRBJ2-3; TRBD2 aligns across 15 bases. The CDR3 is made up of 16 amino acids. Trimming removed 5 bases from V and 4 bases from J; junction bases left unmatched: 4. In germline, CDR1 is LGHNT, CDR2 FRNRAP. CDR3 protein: CASGTGLAGGADTQYF. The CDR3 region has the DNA TGTGCTAGTGGTACGGGACTAGCGGGAGGTGCAGATACGCAGTATTTT. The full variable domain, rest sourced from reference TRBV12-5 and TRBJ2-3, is DARVTQTPRHKVTEMGQEVTMRCQPILGHNTVFWYRQTMMQGLELLAYFRNRAPLDDSGMPKDRFSAEMPDATLATLKIQPSEPRDSAVYFCASGTGLAGGADTQYFGPGTRLTVL.

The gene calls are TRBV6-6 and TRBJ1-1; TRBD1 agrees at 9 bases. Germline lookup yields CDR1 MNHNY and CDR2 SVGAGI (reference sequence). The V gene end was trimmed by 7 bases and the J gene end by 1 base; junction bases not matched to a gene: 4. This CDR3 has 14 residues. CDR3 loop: CASNRQGGNTEAFF. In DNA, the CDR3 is TGTGCCAGCAACCGACAGGGGGGGAACACTGAAGCTTTCTTT.

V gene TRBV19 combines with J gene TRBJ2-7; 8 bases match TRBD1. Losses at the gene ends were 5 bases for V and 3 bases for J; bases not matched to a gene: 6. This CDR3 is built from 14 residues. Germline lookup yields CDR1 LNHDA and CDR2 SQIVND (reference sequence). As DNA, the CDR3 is TGTGCCAGTAGTCCCCGACAGGGGAGCTACGAGCAGTACTTC. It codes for CASSPRQGSYEQYF.

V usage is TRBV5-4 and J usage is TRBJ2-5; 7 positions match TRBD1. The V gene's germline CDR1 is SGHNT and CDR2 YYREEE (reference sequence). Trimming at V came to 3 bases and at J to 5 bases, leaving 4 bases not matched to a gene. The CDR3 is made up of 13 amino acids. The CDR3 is CASSSTGTETQYF. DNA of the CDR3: TGTGCCAGCAGCTCGACAGGGACGGAGACCCAGTACTTC.

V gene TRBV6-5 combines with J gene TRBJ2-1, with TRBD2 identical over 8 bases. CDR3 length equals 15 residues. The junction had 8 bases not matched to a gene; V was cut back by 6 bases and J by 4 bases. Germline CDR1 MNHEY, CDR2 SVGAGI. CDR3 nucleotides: TGTGCCAGCAGATCCCCGGGGGGGAAGTACAATGAGCAGTTCTTC. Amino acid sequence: CASRSPGGKYNEQFF.

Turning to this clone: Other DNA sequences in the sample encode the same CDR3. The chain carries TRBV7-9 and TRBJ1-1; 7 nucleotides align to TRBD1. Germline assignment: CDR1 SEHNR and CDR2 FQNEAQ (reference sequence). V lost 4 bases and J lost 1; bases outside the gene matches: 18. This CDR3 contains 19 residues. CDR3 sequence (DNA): TGTGCCAGCAGCTCCGCACACAGACAGGGACGGCTGGCGAACACTGAAGCTTTCTTT. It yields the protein CASSSAHRQGRLANTEAFF.

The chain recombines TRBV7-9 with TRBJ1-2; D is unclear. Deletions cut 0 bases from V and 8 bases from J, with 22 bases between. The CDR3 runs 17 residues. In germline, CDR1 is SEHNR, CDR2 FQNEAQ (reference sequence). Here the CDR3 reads CASSLAEALHSDYGYTF. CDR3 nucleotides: TGTGCCAGCAGCTTAGCTGAGGCACTGCACTCTGATTACGGCTACACCTTC. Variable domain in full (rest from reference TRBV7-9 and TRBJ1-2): DTGVSQNPRHKITKRGQNVTFRCDPISEHNRLYWYRQTLGQGPEFLTYFQNEAQLEKSRLLSDRFSAERPKGSFSTLEIQRTEQGDSAMYLCASSLAEALHSDYGYTFGSGTRLTVV.

The CDR3 is CASSQTSGGFYEQYF. CDR3 DNA: TGTGCCAGCAGCCAGACTAGCGGGGGGTTCTACGAGCAGTACTTC. This chain connects TRBV7-9 to TRBJ2-7; the match to TRBD2 covers 13 bases. Trimming cost V 5 bases and J 3 bases; bases outside gene matches: 4. There are 15 residues in the CDR3. The germline V gene encodes CDR1 SEHNR and CDR2 FQNEAQ (reference sequence).

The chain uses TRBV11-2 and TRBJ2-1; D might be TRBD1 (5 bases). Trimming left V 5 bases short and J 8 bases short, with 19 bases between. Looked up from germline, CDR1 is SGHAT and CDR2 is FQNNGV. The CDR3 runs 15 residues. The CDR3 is CASSPQLSRADEQFF. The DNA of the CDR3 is TGTGCCAGCAGCCCCCAACTGAGCAGGGCCGATGAGCAGTTCTTC.

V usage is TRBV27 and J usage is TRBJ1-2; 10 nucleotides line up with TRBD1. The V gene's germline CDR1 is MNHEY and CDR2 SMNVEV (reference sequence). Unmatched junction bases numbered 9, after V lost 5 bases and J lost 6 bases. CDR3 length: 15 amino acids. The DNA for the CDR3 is TGTGCCAGCAGTCAGGGGACAGGGGATTTCCATGGCTACACCTTC. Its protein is CASSQGTGDFHGYTF.

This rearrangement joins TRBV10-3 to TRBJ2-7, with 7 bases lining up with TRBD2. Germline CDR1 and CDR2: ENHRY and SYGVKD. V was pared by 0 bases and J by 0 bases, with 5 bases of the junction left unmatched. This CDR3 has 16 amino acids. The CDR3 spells CAISESASGHSYEQYF. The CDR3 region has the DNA TGTGCCATCAGTGAGTCGGCTAGCGGACACTCCTACGAGCAGTACTTC.

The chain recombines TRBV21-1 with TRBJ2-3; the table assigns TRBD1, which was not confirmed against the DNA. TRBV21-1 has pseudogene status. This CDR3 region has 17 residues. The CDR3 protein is CASSKGKDKQSTDTQYF. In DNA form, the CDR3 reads TGTGCCAGCAGCAAAGGGAAGGACAAGCAAAGCACAGATACGCAGTATTTT.

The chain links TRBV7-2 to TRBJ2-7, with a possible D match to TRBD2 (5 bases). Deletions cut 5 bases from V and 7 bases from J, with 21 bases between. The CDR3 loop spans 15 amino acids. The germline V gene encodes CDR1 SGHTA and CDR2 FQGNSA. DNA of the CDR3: TGTGCCAGCAGCCTATACGGTGCGGGCCTGGGGGAGCAGTACTTC. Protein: CASSLYGAGLGEQYF.

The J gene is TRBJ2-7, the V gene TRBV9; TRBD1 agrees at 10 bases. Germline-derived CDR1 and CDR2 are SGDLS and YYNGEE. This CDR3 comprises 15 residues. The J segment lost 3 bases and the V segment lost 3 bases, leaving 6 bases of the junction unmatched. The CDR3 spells CASSARQGADYEQYF. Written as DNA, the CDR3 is TGTGCCAGCAGCGCAAGACAGGGGGCAGACTACGAGCAGTACTTC. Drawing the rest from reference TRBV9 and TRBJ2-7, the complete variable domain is DSGVTQTPKHLITATGQRVTLRCSPRSGDLSVYWYQQSLDQGLQFLIQYYNGEERAKGNILERFSAQQFPDLHSELNLSSLELGDSALYFCASSARQGADYEQYFGPGTRLTVT.

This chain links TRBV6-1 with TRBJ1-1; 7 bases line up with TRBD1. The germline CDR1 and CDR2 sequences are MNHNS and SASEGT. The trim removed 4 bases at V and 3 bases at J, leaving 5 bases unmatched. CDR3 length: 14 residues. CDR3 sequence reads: CASSARGHDTEAFF. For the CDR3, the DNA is TGTGCCAGCAGTGCAAGGGGGCACGACACTGAAGCTTTCTTT.

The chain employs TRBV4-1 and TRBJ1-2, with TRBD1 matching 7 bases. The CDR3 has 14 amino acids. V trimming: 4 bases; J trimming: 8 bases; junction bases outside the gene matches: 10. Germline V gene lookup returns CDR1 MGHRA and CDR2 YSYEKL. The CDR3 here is CASSRPTGEGGYTF. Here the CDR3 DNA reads TGCGCCAGCAGCCGTCCCACAGGGGAAGGCGGCTACACCTTC.

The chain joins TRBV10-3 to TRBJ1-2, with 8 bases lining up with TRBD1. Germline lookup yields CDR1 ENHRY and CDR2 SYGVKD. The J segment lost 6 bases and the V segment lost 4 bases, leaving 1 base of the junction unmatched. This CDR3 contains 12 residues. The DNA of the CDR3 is TGTGCCATCAGTGCACAGGGGGATGGCTACACCTTC. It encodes CAISAQGDGYTF.

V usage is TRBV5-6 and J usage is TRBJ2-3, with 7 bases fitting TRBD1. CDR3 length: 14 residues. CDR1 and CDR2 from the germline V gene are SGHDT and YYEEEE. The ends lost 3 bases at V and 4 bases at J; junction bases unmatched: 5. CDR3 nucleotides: TGTGCCAGCAGCTGGGGGACAGCTCCAGATACGCAGTATTTT. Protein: CASSWGTAPDTQYF.

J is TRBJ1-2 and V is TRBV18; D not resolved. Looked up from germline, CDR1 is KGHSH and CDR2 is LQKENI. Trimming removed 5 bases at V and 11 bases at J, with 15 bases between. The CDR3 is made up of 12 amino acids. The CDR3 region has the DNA TGTGCCAGCTCATCCGGGGAGGAGAAATACACCTTC. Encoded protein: CASSSGEEKYTF.